This T cell receptor beta chain originates from a study of blood T cell repertoires in COVID-19. Study overall: Acute and convalescent COVID-19 specimens originated in the United States, Italy and Spain.

Germline CDR1 and CDR2: SGHDN and FVKESK. The CDR3 runs 15 residues. Trimming cost V 1 base and J 2 bases; bases outside gene matches: 4. Clones were read by immunoSEQ multiplex PCR, and TCRdb kept only the in-frame ones, dropping some. There are about 270,000 clones in the sample; about nine tenths occur only once, and 2% to 2.5% lies in the top ten. V is TRBV14 and J is TRBJ1-2; TRBD1 matches at 7 bases. The sequence derives from a man aged 50 or older with acute or convalescent COVID-19. The sequencing sample was made of peripheral blood. The DNA of the CDR3 is TGTGCCAGCAGCCAAGTATACAGGGGAAACTATGGCTACACCTTC. As protein: CASSQVYRGNYGYTF.